The 15 T cell receptor beta chains given below trace back to one sample, sequenced in a study of tumour-infiltrating T cells in Burkitt lymphoma. Only in-frame clones appear in the TCRdb table, and some are missing; sequencing was by immunoSEQ multiplex PCR. The sample shows 1,000 to 1,500 clones, 70% to 90% of them seen only once. Sequenced: tumor tissue. Source of these receptors: a human donor with Burkitt lymphoma.

The chain has TRBV6-1 and TRBJ2-1; D uncertain. There are 12 residues in the CDR3. Germline CDR1 and CDR2: MNHNS and SASEGT. V was trimmed by 10 bases and J by 5 bases, leaving 12 bases between them. CDR3 sequence (DNA): TGTGCCATCCCGGACCTCCACAATGAGCAGTTCTTC. Amino acids: CAIPDLHNEQFF.

The chain has TRBV29-1 and TRBJ2-5; D is undetermined. Germline V lookup: CDR1 SQVTM, CDR2 ANQGSEA. This CDR3 is 11 amino acids long. Trimming stripped 5 bases from V and 5 bases from J, with 9 bases between. CDR3 bases: TGCAGCGTTAACCTGGGGGAGACCCAGTACTTC. It translates to CSVNLGETQYF.

This chain uses TRBV4-1 with TRBJ2-7; no firm D call. This CDR3 comprises 14 residues. The germline gives CDR1 MGHRA, CDR2 YSYEKL. V lost 0 bases and J lost 1, with 7 bases in between. The chain's CDR3 is CASSQDLGSYEQYV. The CDR3 DNA follows: TGCGCCAGCAGCCAAGATTTGGGTTCCTACGAGCAGTACGTC.

The gene calls are TRBV5-1 and TRBJ2-1, with unresolved D. V was clipped by 0 bases and J by 6 bases, with 4 bases between them. The CDR3 loop spans 12 amino acids. Germline-derived CDR1 and CDR2 are SGHRS and YFSETQ. DNA for the CDR3: TGCGCCAGCAGCTTGGGGGGCAATGAGCAGTTCTTC. Protein: CASSLGGNEQFF.

This chain links TRBV10-3 with TRBJ2-7; 12 bases line up with TRBD2. In germline, CDR1 is ENHRY, CDR2 SYGVKD. There are 17 residues in the CDR3. V trimming: 0 bases; J trimming: 3 bases; junction bases outside the gene matches: 6. CDR3 coding DNA: TGTGCCATCAGTGAGTCGAAGGGGGGACTAGCGGGCTACGAGCAGTACTTC. Encoded protein: CAISESKGGLAGYEQYF.

This clone was counted between two and nine times. CDR3 protein: CASSIDLASGGLNTQYF. CDR3 nucleotides: TGTGCCAGTAGTATAGACCTCGCGAGCGGGGGGTTAAATACGCAGTATTTT. The J gene is TRBJ2-3, the V gene TRBV19; 9 nucleotides align to TRBD2. The length of the CDR3 is 17 residues. Trimming at V came to 0 bases and at J to 7 bases, leaving 11 bases not matched to a gene. CDR1 and CDR2 (germline): LNHDA, SQIVND (reference sequence). Based on the CDR3 plus reference TRBV19 and TRBJ2-3, the full variable domain is DGGITQSPKYLFRKEGQNVTLSCEQNLNHDAMYWYRQDPGQGLRLIYYSQIVNDFQKGDIAEGYSVSREKKESFPLTVTSAQKNPTAFYLCASSIDLASGGLNTQYFGPGTRLTVL.

CDR3 DNA sequence: TGCGCCAGCAGCTTTAGACAGACTGTATTTACTGGGGCCAACGTCCTGACTTTC. Translated: CASSFRQTVFTGANVLTF. The genes are TRBV5-1 and TRBJ2-6; D is possibly TRBD1 (5 bases). Trimming stripped 2 bases from V and 2 bases from J, with 17 bases between. Germline lookup yields CDR1 SGHRS and CDR2 YFSETQ. CDR3 length: 18 residues.

As regards this clone: Other DNA sequences within the sample encode an identical CDR3. This sequence joins TRBV4-1 and TRBJ2-3; 11 bases map to TRBD2. This CDR3 region has 20 residues. Germline values: CDR1 MGHRA, CDR2 YSYEKL. With 3 bases clipped from V and 3 bases from J, the junction kept 17 bases outside the gene matches. The CDR3 region has the DNA TGCGCCAGCAGCCAGATCCTTTTAGCGGGGGGGGGCCAGGTTACAGATACGCAGTATTTT. Its protein is CASSQILLAGGGQVTDTQYF.

The V gene is TRBV9, the J gene TRBJ2-5, with a possible D match to TRBD2 (5 bases). Trimming pared 0 bases from V and 2 bases from J, leaving 11 bases between. CDR1 is SGDLS, CDR2 YYNGEE, per germline. The CDR3 contains 15 residues. This chain's CDR3 is CASSVDGLRQETQYF. The CDR3 DNA sequence: TGTGCCAGCAGCGTAGACGGACTCCGGCAAGAGACCCAGTACTTC.

The chain links TRBV19 to TRBJ1-1, with TRBD1 identical over 8 bases. This CDR3 comprises 14 residues. The V gene's germline CDR1 is LNHDA and CDR2 SQIVND (reference sequence). The ends lost 5 bases at V and 1 base at J; junction bases unmatched: 3. The CDR3 sequence: CASSFRGRNTEAFF. Written as DNA, the CDR3 is TGTGCCAGTAGTTTCAGGGGGCGGAACACTGAAGCTTTCTTT.

The rearrangement links TRBV6-6 to TRBJ2-7, with D possibly called TRBD1 or TRBD2 (5 bases each). The CDR3 consists of 15 residues. The germline V gene has CDR1 MNHNY and CDR2 SVGAGI (reference sequence). The V and J ends lost 0 bases and 2 bases respectively, with 11 bases between them. In nucleotides, the CDR3 is TGTGCCAGCAGTTACTCCGTCGGGACCCCCTACGAGCAGTACTTC. Its translation: CASSYSVGTPYEQYF.

This clone showed up just a few times. CDR3 sequence reads: CASSQKSQPYEQYV. CDR3 nucleotides: TGCGCCAGCAGCCAGAAATCACAGCCATACGAGCAGTACGTC. The gene calls are TRBV4-1 and TRBJ2-7, with unresolved D. Germline V gene lookup returns CDR1 MGHRA and CDR2 YSYEKL. The germline V and J ends were trimmed by 3 bases and 4 bases, with 13 bases remaining between them. This CDR3 region has 14 residues.

A remark on this clone: This sample includes further DNA sequences coding for the same CDR3. The chain carries TRBV5-1 and TRBJ2-3; D ambiguous. Germline-derived CDR1 and CDR2 are SGHRS and YFSETQ. Trimming pared 0 bases from V and 6 bases from J, leaving 11 bases between. The CDR3 is 14 amino acids. This CDR3 reads CASSLVGVGDTQYF. For the CDR3, the DNA is TGCGCCAGCAGCTTGGTGGGTGTGGGGGATACGCAGTATTTT.

The CDR3 is CASSHRGSHGAETQYF. The CDR3 DNA is TGTGCCAGCAGCCACCGGGGGTCTCACGGGGCGGAGACCCAGTACTTC. J is TRBJ2-5 and V is TRBV13, with D perhaps matching TRBD2 (6 bases). The V gene lost 5 bases and the J gene lost 5 bases, with 21 bases spanning the gap. The germline V gene encodes CDR1 PRHDT and CDR2 FYEKMQ (reference sequence). The CDR3 covers 16 residues.

The rearrangement links TRBV14 to TRBJ1-3; unclear D gene. CDR3 length equals 14 residues. Germline V lookup: CDR1 SGHDN, CDR2 FVKESK. The V end lost 8 bases, the J end lost 0 bases, and 11 bases lay between the germline ends. The CDR3 nucleotides read TGTGCCAGCTCCGACGGCCTCTCTGGAAACACCATATATTTT. It is translated as CASSDGLSGNTIYF. The full variable domain, its missing parts supplied by reference TRBV14 and TRBJ1-3, is EAGVTQFPSHSVIEKGQTVTLRCDPISGHDNLYWYRRVMGKEIKFLLHFVKESKQDESGMPNNRFLAERTGGTYSTLKVQPAELEDSGVYFCASSDGLSGNTIYFGEGSWLTVV.